These 20 T cell receptor beta chains were all obtained from the same sample, sequenced in a study of spatial heterogeneity in lung cancer. As to time point: blood at routine non-recurrence follow-up after resection. From the 5' RACE reads, TCRdb called clonotypes with MiXCR, one entry per CDR3 protein. Among roughly 45,000 distinct CDR3 sequences listed, about 23% were seen once. Source: PBMCs, taken at follow-up. These receptor sequences come from a female donor with early-stage non-small cell lung cancer.

This clonotype occurred many times. V and J are TRBV7-9 and TRBJ2-3; 8 bases match TRBD2. The germline V gene has CDR1 SEHNR and CDR2 FQNEAQ (reference sequence). The junction had 4 bases not matched to a gene; V was cut back by 5 bases and J by 3 bases. This CDR3 contains 14 residues. CDR3 protein: CASSRAGETDTQYF. CDR3 nucleotide sequence: TGTGCCAGCAGCCGAGCGGGGGAAACAGATACGCAGTATTTT.

The sample holds many counts of this clonotype. CDR3 in DNA: TGTGCCAGCTGGACTAGCGGGAGAGGGGAGTATTTT. Translated, it gives CASWTSGRGEYF. The gene calls are TRBV6-6 and TRBJ2-3, with 13 bases matching TRBD2. Germline lookup yields CDR1 MNHNY and CDR2 SVGAGI (reference sequence). This CDR3 contains 12 residues. Trimming cost V 8 bases and J 13 bases; bases outside gene matches: 6.

Ten or more counts support this clonotype. The genes are TRBV24-1 and TRBJ1-2; D possibly corresponds to TRBD1 (6 bases). This CDR3 has 14 amino acids. The germline gives CDR1 KGHDR, CDR2 SFDVKD. V gave up 4 bases and J gave up 6 bases, with 14 bases separating them. The CDR3 sequence: CATSERLQGNGYTF. CDR3 nucleotide sequence: TGTGCCACCAGTGAGCGTTTACAGGGAAATGGCTACACCTTC.

The V call is TRBV6-4, the J call TRBJ2-1, with 8 bases fitting TRBD2. The length of the CDR3 is 16 residues. Germline V gene lookup returns CDR1 MRHNA and CDR2 SNTAGT. Trimming cost V 2 bases and J 4 bases; bases outside gene matches: 7. The CDR3 loop is CASSDEGSGVYNEQFF. CDR3 DNA: TGTGCCAGCAGTGACGAGGGTAGCGGGGTGTACAATGAGCAGTTCTTC.

In this sample, this clonotype turned up many times. The rearrangement joins TRBV19 to TRBJ2-5, with 11 bases fitting TRBD2. The V gene end was trimmed by 5 bases and the J gene end by 0 bases; junction bases not matched to a gene: 2. The CDR3 runs to 15 residues. The germline V gene encodes CDR1 LNHDA and CDR2 SQIVND (reference sequence). DNA for the CDR3: TGTGCCAGTAGTGGGACTAGCGGAGACCAAGAGACCCAGTACTTC. Its translation is CASSGTSGDQETQYF.

V gene TRBV12-3 or TRBV12-4 combines with J gene TRBJ1-2; TRBD1 matches at 7 bases. The CDR3 runs to 15 residues. Losses at the gene ends were 3 bases for V and 3 bases for J; bases not matched to a gene: 7. The CDR3 DNA is TGTGCCAGCAGTTTTAATCAGGGACAGTACTATGGCTACACCTTC. It yields the protein CASSFNQGQYYGYTF.

This clonotype was seen many times. V is TRBV15 and J is TRBJ2-1; 13 nucleotides agree with TRBD2. The V segment lost 1 base and the J segment 1 base; nucleotides outside the gene matches: 10. This CDR3 is built from 20 residues. Per germline, CDR1 LNHNV and CDR2 YYDKDF (reference sequence). The CDR3 region is CATSRGRTSGSYGSYNEQFF. CDR3 DNA sequence: TGTGCCACCAGCAGAGGGAGGACTAGCGGGAGTTATGGTTCCTACAATGAGCAGTTCTTC.

At least ten counts were recorded for this clonotype. The chain is built from TRBV5-1 and TRBJ2-3; D perhaps matches TRBD1 (5 bases). The V end was cut by 5 bases, the J end by 3 bases, with 7 bases between. The germline CDR1 and CDR2 sequences are SGHRS and YFSETQ. The CDR3 length is 12 residues. The CDR3 is CASRRGTDTQYF. In nucleotides, the CDR3 is TGCGCCAGCAGAAGGGGTACAGATACGCAGTATTTT.

This clonotype was counted between two and nine times. The chain recombines TRBV20-1 with TRBJ2-7; D could derive from TRBD1 or TRBD2 (5 bases each). This CDR3 is 14 amino acids long. CDR1 DFQATT and CDR2 SNEGSKA come from the germline V gene (reference sequence). The ends were cut back, 2 bases at V and 2 bases at J, with 13 bases in the middle. The CDR3 DNA is TGCAGTGCTAGAAGAATACGGGGCACCTACGAGCAGTACTTC. Its translation is CSARRIRGTYEQYF.

The chain employs TRBV11-3 and TRBJ1-1, with D uncertain. The CDR3 sequence is 13 residues long. Germline V lookup: CDR1 SGHNT, CDR2 YENEEA. V was pared by 5 bases and J by 5 bases, with 12 bases between. As DNA, the CDR3 is TGTGCCAGCAGCCGTGGTAGCGTTACTGAAGCTTTCTTT. This gives the protein CASSRGSVTEAFF.

This clonotype was counted only a few times. This sequence joins TRBV7-3 and TRBJ2-2; 7 positions agree with TRBD2. Losses at the gene ends were 4 bases for V and 6 bases for J; bases not matched to a gene: 5. Looked up from germline, CDR1 is SGHTA and CDR2 is FQGTGA. The CDR3 extends over 14 amino acids. In nucleotides, the CDR3 is TGTGCCAGCAGCTCCTCGACTAGCTCCGGGGAGCTGTTTTTT. This encodes CASSSSTSSGELFF.

This clonotype has more than one count but fewer than ten. A read error is possible here, since a much larger clone lies one base away. The genes are TRBV9 and TRBJ2-3, with D possibly being TRBD1 (6 bases). The DNA end is a closer match to TRBJ1-5, so the J assignment may be wrong. CDR3 length equals 13 residues. Germline loops: CDR1 SGDLS, CDR2 YYNGEE. The CDR3 spells CASSATGLATQHF. The DNA for the CDR3 is TGTGCCAGCAGCGCGACAGGTTTGGCTACGCAGCATTTT.

This rearrangement joins TRBV5-1 to TRBJ2-7; D is ambiguous. The V gene lost 0 bases and the J gene lost 5 bases, with 12 bases spanning the gap. The germline V gene encodes CDR1 SGHRS and CDR2 YFSETQ. The CDR3 runs 14 residues. The CDR3 region is CASSLGPIPNEQYF. The CDR3 nucleotides are TGCGCCAGCAGCTTGGGGCCTATCCCCAACGAGCAGTACTTC.

This clonotype was seen at least ten times. The chain recombines TRBV11-1 with TRBJ1-2; D perhaps matches TRBD1 (6 bases). This CDR3 is built from 12 residues. V gave up 5 bases and J gave up 8 bases, with 12 bases separating them. Germline V gene data show CDR1 as SGHAT and CDR2 as FQDESV (reference sequence). CDR3 coding DNA: TGTGCCAGCAGCCTGGCAGGGGCGGGCTACACCTTC. This sequence encodes CASSLAGAGYTF.

The table lists this clonotype with a few counts. This chain uses TRBV27 with TRBJ2-7, with 11 bases matching TRBD1. Trimming took 0 bases from V and 2 from J; bases not matched to a gene: 3. There are 16 residues in the CDR3. Per germline, CDR1 MNHEY and CDR2 SMNVEV (reference sequence). CDR3 nucleotide sequence: TGTGCCAGCAGTTTATCGGGGGGACAGGGGGCCTACGAGCAGTACTTC. Its translation: CASSLSGGQGAYEQYF.

The rearrangement joins TRBV29-1 to TRBJ2-1, with D maybe TRBD1 (6 bases). The germline CDR1 and CDR2 sequences are SQVTM and ANQGSEA. This CDR3 is built from 10 residues. With 7 bases removed from V and 10 bases from J, the gap between germline ends came to 11 bases. The CDR3 loop is CSADGTEQFF. The CDR3, as DNA: TGCAGCGCTGACGGGACAGAGCAGTTCTTC.

The V call is TRBV3-1, the J call TRBJ1-4, with 8 nucleotides matching TRBD1. Germline V gene lookup returns CDR1 LGHDT and CDR2 YNNKEL (reference sequence). The CDR3 sequence is 14 residues long. With V trimmed by 5 bases and J by 8 bases, 7 bases remained unmatched. Here the CDR3 reads CASSTGQGREKLFF. CDR3 nucleotide sequence: TGTGCCAGCAGCACCGGACAGGGTAGGGAAAAACTGTTTTTT.

The V call is TRBV7-3, the J call TRBJ2-1; no firm D call. Trimming left V 1 base short and J 10 bases short, with 11 bases between. From germline, CDR1 is SGHTA and CDR2 FQGTGA. The CDR3 has 13 residues. Here the CDR3 reads CASSLNYGEEQFF. CDR3 DNA: TGTGCCAGCAGCTTAAACTATGGGGAAGAGCAGTTCTTC. Combining the CDR3 with reference TRBV7-3 and TRBJ2-1 gives the whole variable domain GAGVSQTPSNKVTEKGKYVELRCDPISGHTALYWYRQSLGQGPEFLIYFQGTGAADDSGLPNDRFFAVRPEGSVSTLKIQRTERGDSAVYLCASSLNYGEEQFFGPGTRLTVL.

This clonotype has a handful of counts. The rearrangement links TRBV3-1 to TRBJ2-7; 8 positions agree with TRBD2. Germline assignment: CDR1 LGHDT and CDR2 YNNKEL (reference sequence). The CDR3 is made up of 14 amino acids. V was clipped by 3 bases and J by 6 bases; unmatched bases: 7. This CDR3 is CASSHGTRLLEQYF. CDR3 DNA sequence: TGTGCCAGCAGCCACGGGACTAGACTCCTCGAGCAGTACTTC.

This clonotype was observed a few times. The chain is built from TRBV11-2 and TRBJ1-1; possibly TRBD1 for D (5 bases). The CDR3 is 12 residues long. Trimming stripped 3 bases from V and 8 bases from J, with 10 bases between. Germline CDR1 reads SGHAT; CDR2 reads FQNNGV. The CDR3 DNA is TGTGCCAGCAGCTTCCAGGGAGGGGAAGCTTTCTTT. This sequence encodes CASSFQGGEAFF.